Below are 13 T cell receptor beta chains sequenced from a single sample in a study of T-cell reconstitution after alpha-beta-depleted transplantation in children. The TCRbeta library incorporated unique molecular identifiers. TCRdb itself ran the PCR reads through MiXCR, one entry per CDR3 protein. The sample has 780,000 or so distinct CDR3 sequences; about 16% are singletons. The starting material was PBMCs, mostly from graft donor cells, obtained 360 days after TCRalphabeta/CD19-depleted stem cell transplant. The receptors originated from a male patient under 18 who had a stem cell transplant for acute lymphoblastic leukemia, so the T cells may come from the graft donor.

The chain couples TRBV2 to TRBJ1-6, with TRBD1 matching over 7 bases. The V segment lost 6 bases and the J segment 7 bases; nucleotides outside the gene matches: 3. This CDR3 has 13 residues. From germline, CDR1 is SNHLY and CDR2 FYNNEI. The CDR3 protein is CASRGQPNSPLHF. As DNA, the CDR3 is TGTGCCAGCAGGGGACAGCCGAATTCACCCCTCCACTTT. Looking up the rest from reference TRBV2 and TRBJ1-6 gives the full variable domain: EPEVTQTPSHQVTQMGQEVILRCVPISNHLYFYWYRQILGQKVEFLVSFYNNEISEKSEIFDDQFSVERPDGSNFTLKIRSTKLEDSAMYFCASRGQPNSPLHFGNGTRLTVT.

This clonotype has a handful of counts. As DNA, the CDR3 is TGCGCCAGCAGCTTGGCCGCTAACCCATCCTACAATGAGCAGTTCTTC. It encodes CASSLAANPSYNEQFF. J is TRBJ2-1 and V is TRBV5-1, with D hard to call. Germline assignment: CDR1 SGHRS and CDR2 YFSETQ. V lost 0 bases and J 1 base, leaving 11 bases between the germline ends. The CDR3 is made up of 16 amino acids. Full variable domain (missing parts from reference TRBV5-1 and TRBJ2-1): KAGVTQTPRYLIKTRGQQVTLSCSPISGHRSVSWYQQTPGQGLQFLFEYFSETQRNKGNFPGRFSGRQFSNSRSEMNVSTLELGDSALYLCASSLAANPSYNEQFFGPGTRLTVL.

In its sample, this clonotype was seen a few times. The V and J genes are TRBV5-1 and TRBJ1-1; D call uncertain. Germline loops: CDR1 SGHRS, CDR2 YFSETQ. The CDR3 covers 16 residues. V lost 2 bases, J lost 0 bases, and 14 bases lay in between. The CDR3 DNA follows: TGCGCCAGCAGCTTCTTAGCCGACACTATGAACACTGAAGCTTTCTTT. Translated: CASSFLADTMNTEAFF.

This sequence joins TRBV27 and TRBJ2-7; D is perhaps TRBD2 (5 bases). V was shortened by 3 bases and J by 6 bases, with 15 bases between the two germline ends. Per germline, CDR1 MNHEY and CDR2 SMNVEV (reference sequence). The CDR3 contains 14 residues. CDR3 coding DNA: TGTGCCAGCAGTTTCCGCGGGCTAGCTAGCGAGCAGTACTTC. Translation: CASSFRGLASEQYF.

The chain links TRBV20-1 to TRBJ2-1; D is unresolved. The CDR3 sequence is 12 residues long. CDR1 and CDR2 from the germline V gene are DFQATT and SNEGSKA (reference sequence). Trimming cost V 1 base and J 7 bases, with 8 bases left between them. The CDR3 nucleotides are TGCAGTGCTAGAGCCGGTAGGAATGAGCAGTTCTTC. Its protein is CSARAGRNEQFF.

This clonotype was seen a few times. The chain carries TRBV5-1 and TRBJ2-5, with D possibly TRBD2 on 6 matching bases. V was cut by 0 bases and J by 3 bases, with 9 bases left in between. Germline CDR1 reads SGHRS; CDR2 reads YFSETQ. The CDR3 totals 14 residues. In DNA, the CDR3 is TGCGCCAGCAGCTTGGTCGCGGGAAAAGAGACCCAGTACTTC. This sequence encodes CASSLVAGKETQYF.

This clonotype was seen a few times. The chain is built from TRBV9 and TRBJ2-7; D may match TRBD1 or TRBD2 (5 bases each). This CDR3 contains 16 residues. Looked up from germline, CDR1 is SGDLS and CDR2 is YYNGEE. Trimming pared 3 bases from V and 2 bases from J, leaving 18 bases between. The CDR3 DNA reads as TGTGCCAGCAGCGCGCGACGGGACGCACTCACCTACGAGCAGTACTTC. The encoded protein is CASSARRDALTYEQYF.

This clonotype was detected once. V and J are TRBV29-1 and TRBJ2-1, with 11 positions matching TRBD2. Germline values: CDR1 SQVTM, CDR2 ANQGSEA. J gave up 6 bases and V 3 bases, and 10 bases lay outside the gene matches. CDR3 size: 16 residues. The CDR3 nucleotides are TGCAGCGTTGACGGTATAACTAGCGGGAGAGGCAATGAGCAGTTCTTC. Translated, it gives CSVDGITSGRGNEQFF.

V and J are TRBV7-3 and TRBJ2-3; D is unclear. CDR3 length equals 15 residues. V lost 4 bases and J 2 bases, leaving 13 bases between the germline ends. Germline CDR1 reads SGHTA; CDR2 reads FQGTGA. CDR3: CASSSRRSSTDTQYF. The CDR3 DNA reads as TGTGCCAGCAGCTCCCGGCGGTCGTCCACAGATACGCAGTATTTT.

The chain has TRBV7-9 and TRBJ1-5; D might be TRBD1 (6 bases). The CDR3 extends over 16 amino acids. Germline CDR1 SEHNR, CDR2 FQNEAQ (reference sequence). Trimming pared 5 bases from V and 2 bases from J, leaving 16 bases between. The CDR3 region is CASSPAWGGGNQPQHF. The CDR3 DNA follows: TGTGCCAGCAGCCCCGCCTGGGGGGGCGGCAATCAGCCCCAGCATTTT.

V is TRBV20-1 and J is TRBJ2-3, with 10 bases aligning to TRBD2. CDR1 DFQATT and CDR2 SNEGSKA come from the germline V gene (reference sequence). This CDR3 has 16 residues. V gave up 0 bases and J gave up 7 bases; unmatched junction bases: 10. CDR3 nucleotides: TGCAGTGCTAGAGATTTTCTAGCGGGAGTGGTGAATACGCAGTATTTT. Its translation is CSARDFLAGVVNTQYF.

The gene calls are TRBV4-1 and TRBJ2-3; TRBD2 matches at 9 bases. Trimming took 1 base from V and 2 from J; bases not matched to a gene: 7. The CDR3 consists of 17 residues. Germline V CDR1 and CDR2: MGHRA, YSYEKL. CDR3 nucleotides: TGCGCCAGCAGCCAAGTTTCCGCGGGAGGGCCCACAGATACGCAGTATTTT. It yields the protein CASSQVSAGGPTDTQYF.

This clonotype was picked up many times. This chain joins TRBV6-5 and TRBJ1-1; D remains unclear. With 2 bases removed from V and 7 bases from J, the gap between germline ends came to 11 bases. The germline V gene encodes CDR1 MNHEY and CDR2 SVGAGI. This CDR3 comprises 13 residues. Here the CDR3 reads CASSYGQKSEAFF. The CDR3 DNA follows: TGTGCCAGCAGTTACGGCCAGAAAAGTGAAGCTTTCTTT.